One sample yielded the 28 T cell receptor beta chains listed below, sequenced in a study of monozygotic twins with inflammatory bowel disease (dated by TCRdb to about 2019). Library method: 5' RACE. The sequencer was an Illumina HiSeq 2500. After the reads were reprocessed by TCRdb, one entry was made per CDR3 protein sequence, with no DNA. In this sample's table one finds 140,000 to 150,000 distinct CDR3 sequences. The biggest ten clones account for 1% to 1.5% of the sample. The material sequenced was blood. Receptor source: a human donor with ulcerative colitis or Crohn's disease, or a healthy co-twin of an affected twin (not recorded which).

The genes are TRBV28 and TRBJ1-3. The CDR3 is made up of 14 amino acids. From germline, CDR1 is MDHEN and CDR2 SYDVKM. CDR3 sequence reads: CASSFSASRNTIYF.

The V call is TRBV5-1, the J call TRBJ2-7. CDR1 and CDR2 (germline): SGHRS, YFSETQ. The CDR3 covers 13 residues. CDR3 residues: CASSSNGQFEQYF.

The chain combines TRBV11-1 with TRBJ2-1; TCRdb selects TRBD2, and the lack of DNA leaves this call unchecked. The CDR3 has 19 residues. Germline lookup yields CDR1 SGHAT and CDR2 FQDESV (reference sequence). The CDR3 sequence is CASSPRQNLASGTYNEQFF.

The chain combines TRBV30 with TRBJ2-1; TCRdb designates TRBD1, a call that cannot be tested without DNA. The CDR3 has 16 amino acids. Germline V gene sequence: CDR1 GTSNPN, CDR2 SVGIG (reference sequence). CDR3 loop: CAWSKYRGLVHNEQFF.

The genes are TRBV11-2 and TRBJ2-7; TCRdb returns TRBD1, unconfirmable since there is no DNA. CDR3 length equals 14 residues. The germline V gene encodes CDR1 SGHAT and CDR2 FQNNGV. CDR3 residues: CASSSTQGPYEQYF.

The V gene is TRBV18, the J gene TRBJ2-7; TCRdb's D call, TRBD1, is unchecked because there is no DNA. This CDR3 is built from 13 residues. Looked up from germline, CDR1 is KGHSH and CDR2 is LQKENI. The CDR3 sequence: CASSPTPDYEQYF. The full variable domain, in which reference TRBV18 and TRBJ2-7 provide the parts outside the CDR3, is NAGVMQNPRHLVRRRGQEARLRCSPMKGHSHVYWYRQLPEEGLKFMVYLQKENIIDESGMPKERFSAEFPKEGPSILRIQQVVRGDSAAYFCASSPTPDYEQYFGPGTRLTVT.

The chain carries TRBV7-3 and TRBJ2-5; absent DNA, TCRdb's TRBD1 call cannot be checked. The CDR3 extends over 15 amino acids. In germline, CDR1 is SGHTA, CDR2 FQGTGA. CDR3 amino acids: CASSLIQGKMETQYF.

The genes are TRBV30 and TRBJ1-1. The CDR3 contains 13 residues. The germline gives CDR1 GTSNPN, CDR2 SVGIG (reference sequence). The CDR3 reads CAWSVQQNTEAFF. Together with reference TRBV30 and TRBJ1-1, the CDR3 gives the full variable domain: SQTIHQWPATLVQPVGSPLSLECTVEGTSNPNLYWYRQAAGRGLQLLFYSVGIGQISSEVPQNLSASRPQDRQFILSSKKLLLSDSGFYLCAWSVQQNTEAFFGQGTRLTVV.

This rearrangement joins TRBV15 to TRBJ2-3; TCRdb proposes TRBD2, but this gene call is untestable without DNA. CDR1 LNHNV and CDR2 YYDKDF come from the germline V gene (reference sequence). The CDR3 spans 18 residues. The CDR3: CATSSPLAGLDSTDTQYF.

The rearrangement uses TRBV29-1 and TRBJ1-1; TCRdb outputs TRBD1, but without DNA this stays unchecked. CDR1 and CDR2 from the germline V gene are SQVTM and ANQGSEA. This CDR3 spans 11 amino acids. This CDR3 reads CSVGDYTEAFF.

The chain links TRBV19 to TRBJ2-5; TCRdb returns TRBD1, unconfirmable since there is no DNA. Germline CDR1 reads LNHDA; CDR2 reads SQIVND (reference sequence). The CDR3 runs 13 residues. The CDR3 sequence is CASSQQGQETQYF.

This chain uses TRBV6-2 or TRBV6-3 with TRBJ2-1. The V gene's germline CDR1 is MNHEY and CDR2 SVGEGT. CDR3 length: 11 residues. The CDR3 here is CASRTYNEQFF.

The chain carries TRBV6-1 and TRBJ2-7. CDR3 length: 14 amino acids. Germline V lookup: CDR1 MNHNS, CDR2 SASEGT. This chain's CDR3 is CASSLTSWSYEQYF.

V and J are TRBV27 and TRBJ2-1; TCRdb reports TRBD1, a call that lacks DNA to check it against. The germline CDR1 and CDR2 sequences are MNHEY and SMNVEV (reference sequence). The CDR3 has 13 residues. The chain's CDR3 is CASTPRGYNEQFF.

The chain couples TRBV7-2 to TRBJ2-7; the D gene TCRdb calls, TRBD2, cannot be checked with no DNA. The CDR3 is made up of 17 amino acids. Germline CDR1 SGHTA, CDR2 FQGNSA. CDR3 sequence reads: CASSRRTSGSVWNEQYF. Full variable domain (outside the CDR3, taken from reference TRBV7-2 and TRBJ2-7): GAGVSQSPSNKVTEKGKDVELRCDPISGHTALYWYRQSLGQGLEFLIYFQGNSAPDKSGLPSDRFSAERTGGSVSTLTIQRTQQEDSAVYLCASSRRTSGSVWNEQYFGPGTRLTVT.

The gene calls are TRBV29-1 and TRBJ2-1. CDR3 length: 14 residues. CDR1 is SQVTM and CDR2 is ANQGSEA in the germline V gene. This chain's CDR3 is CSVESDLSYNEQFF.

This chain joins TRBV4-2 and TRBJ1-5; TCRdb indicates TRBD1, and absent DNA this call remains unverified. The germline V gene has CDR1 LGHNA and CDR2 YNFKEQ. CDR3 length equals 13 residues. The CDR3 here is CASVRQGCQPQHF.

The V call is TRBV7-6, the J call TRBJ1-4; lacking DNA, the TRBD1 call made by TCRdb goes unchecked. The CDR3 is 16 amino acids. CDR1 and CDR2 (germline): SGHVS, FNYEAQ. CDR3 sequence reads: CASSDRPGVTNEKLFF. The complete variable domain, with remaining parts taken from reference TRBV7-6 and TRBJ1-4, reads GAGVSQSPRYKVTKRGQDVALRCDPISGHVSLYWYRQALGQGPEFLTYFNYEAQQDKSGLPNDRFSAERPEGSISTLTIQRTEQRDSAMYRCASSDRPGVTNEKLFFGSGTQLSVL.

The chain has TRBV28 and TRBJ2-2; TCRdb's assignment of TRBD1 cannot be checked, as there is no DNA. The CDR3 spans 14 residues. Germline V gives CDR1 MDHEN, CDR2 SYDVKM. The CDR3 sequence: CASSLPTATGELFF.

The rearrangement links TRBV10-3 to TRBJ1-3; TCRdb reports TRBD1, a call that lacks DNA to check it against. The CDR3 spans 16 residues. Germline V gene sequence: CDR1 ENHRY, CDR2 SYGVKD. The CDR3 region is CAISDIYRGPGNTIYF.

The gene calls are TRBV20-1 and TRBJ1-5. There are 12 residues in the CDR3. Germline assignment: CDR1 DFQATT and CDR2 SNEGSKA (reference sequence). The CDR3 loop is CSAKIVDQPQHF.

This chain uses TRBV18 with TRBJ1-2; TCRdb lists TRBD1, though no DNA is available to test this call. Germline V gene lookup returns CDR1 KGHSH and CDR2 LQKENI. The CDR3 length is 15 residues. CDR3 amino acids: CASSPEPQGDRGYTF. Looking up the rest from reference TRBV18 and TRBJ1-2 gives the full variable domain: NAGVMQNPRHLVRRRGQEARLRCSPMKGHSHVYWYRQLPEEGLKFMVYLQKENIIDESGMPKERFSAEFPKEGPSILRIQQVVRGDSAAYFCASSPEPQGDRGYTFGSGTRLTVV.

This sequence joins TRBV6-1 and TRBJ2-7. The CDR3 runs to 14 residues. Germline CDR1 and CDR2: MNHNS and SASEGT. The CDR3: CACNLDRTLHEQYF.

The chain couples TRBV7-8 to TRBJ2-1; TCRdb lists TRBD1, though no DNA is available to test this call. This CDR3 is 16 amino acids long. Germline lookup yields CDR1 SGHVS and CDR2 FQNEAQ. The CDR3 region is CASSLWAGGGYNEQFF.

This chain joins TRBV7-2 and TRBJ2-7; TCRdb picks TRBD1, but there is no DNA to check that call. Per germline, CDR1 SGHTA and CDR2 FQGNSA. This CDR3 region has 20 residues. Here the CDR3 reads CASSFGLAGRIGQGLYEQYF.

The gene calls are TRBV29-1 and TRBJ1-4. The CDR3 loop spans 14 amino acids. CDR1 and CDR2 from the germline V gene are SQVTM and ANQGSEA. The CDR3 protein is CSVSAGTTNEKLFF.

The chain is built from TRBV11-2 and TRBJ1-5; TCRdb names TRBD1, which stays unverified in the absence of DNA. The CDR3 is made up of 18 amino acids. Germline lookup yields CDR1 SGHAT and CDR2 FQNNGV. The chain's CDR3 is CASSLVGTGKPSNQPQHF. Using reference TRBV11-2 and TRBJ1-5 for the parts outside the CDR3, the full variable domain is EAGVAQSPRYKIIEKRQSVAFWCNPISGHATLYWYQQILGQGPKLLIQFQNNGVVDDSQLPKDRFSAERLKGVDSTLKIQPAKLEDSAVYLCASSLVGTGKPSNQPQHFGDGTRLSIL.

The chain employs TRBV28 and TRBJ1-2; the D call from TCRdb, TRBD1, cannot be confirmed without DNA. The CDR3 runs to 13 residues. Germline values: CDR1 MDHEN, CDR2 SYDVKM. The CDR3 sequence is CASSLGQSGGYTF.